The entry that follows covers one TCR beta chain sequence. Its antigen is not known. Only in-frame clones appear in the TCRdb table, and some are missing; sequencing was by immunoSEQ multiplex PCR. This sample has 71,000 or so clones, with roughly 86% found just once. The record originates from a study of OX40 agonist ivuxolimab in advanced cancers. The wider study: Of mixed ages from about 20 to 80 and averaging around 60 years, the group was about 80% male. Study findings and constraints: Dosing at 0.1 to 3.0 mg/kg was accompanied by clonal expansion of CD4+ and CD8+ blood T cells by week 6.

Germline V gene sequence: CDR1 LNHDA, CDR2 SQIVND (reference sequence). The ends were cut back, 6 bases at V and 0 bases at J, with 9 bases in the middle. The length of the CDR3 is 14 residues. The receptor comes from an adult with an advanced solid tumor such as melanoma, head and neck, liver or kidney cancer. The specimen comprised CD4+ or CD8+ T cells sorted from blood, sampled in a trial of the OX40 agonist ivuxolimab. The chain employs TRBV19 and TRBJ1-5, with TRBD1 as a possible D gene (6 bases). The CDR3 is CASRVQGSNQPQHF. CDR3 in DNA: TGTGCCAGTAGGGTACAGGGTAGCAATCAGCCCCAGCATTTT.